This T cell receptor beta chain was sequenced in a study of cytomegalovirus exposure and HLA in healthy donors. Study results and limitations: The CMV antigen specificity of a few CMV-associated chains was confirmed through in vitro analysis. A later analysis linked some 17,000 TCR beta sequences to HLA alleles at 0.05 false discovery rate.

Germline lookup yields CDR1 SGHRS and CDR2 YFSETQ. The CDR3 consists of 16 residues. After removal of 4 bases from V and 9 bases from J, the junction contained 8 bases not matched to a gene. The study ran its PCR with 60 Vbeta and 13 Jbeta primers. Using immunoSEQ multiplex PCR, the repertoire was profiled, and TCRdb retains in-frame clones only, with some absent. This sample has about 89,000 clones, with roughly three quarters found just once. Remarks on this clone: Its matching antigen is unknown.

Input material: PBMCs. The chain carries TRBV5-1 and TRBJ2-2; 14 bases are shared with TRBD2. This receptor was identified in a male donor in good health and CMV-seronegative. The CDR3, as DNA: TGCGCCAGCAGCACGGCGGGACTAGCGGGAGTAAGGGAGCTGTTTTTT. This codes for CASSTAGLAGVRELFF.